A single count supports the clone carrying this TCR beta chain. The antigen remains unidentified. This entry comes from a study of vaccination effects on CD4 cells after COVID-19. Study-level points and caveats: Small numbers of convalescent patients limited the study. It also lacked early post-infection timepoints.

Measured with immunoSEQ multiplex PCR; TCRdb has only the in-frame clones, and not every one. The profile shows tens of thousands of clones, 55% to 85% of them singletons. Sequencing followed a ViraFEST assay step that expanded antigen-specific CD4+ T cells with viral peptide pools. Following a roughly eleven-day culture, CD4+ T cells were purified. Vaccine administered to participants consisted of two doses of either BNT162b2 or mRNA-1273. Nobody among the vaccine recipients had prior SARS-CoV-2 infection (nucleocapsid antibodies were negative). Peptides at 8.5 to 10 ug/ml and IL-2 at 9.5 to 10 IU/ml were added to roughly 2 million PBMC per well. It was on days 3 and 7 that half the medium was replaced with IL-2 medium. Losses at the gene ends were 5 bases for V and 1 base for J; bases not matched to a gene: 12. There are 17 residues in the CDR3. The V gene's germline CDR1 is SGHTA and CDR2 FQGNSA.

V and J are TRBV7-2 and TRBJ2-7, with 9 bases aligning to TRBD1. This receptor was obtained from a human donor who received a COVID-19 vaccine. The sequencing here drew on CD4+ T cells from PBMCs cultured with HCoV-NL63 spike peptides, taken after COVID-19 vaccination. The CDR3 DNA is TGTGCCAGCAGCCACTACCGGGACAGGGTAGTGTCCTACGAGCAGTACTTC. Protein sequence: CASSHYRDRVVSYEQYF. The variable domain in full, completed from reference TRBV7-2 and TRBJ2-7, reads GAGVSQSPSNKVTEKGKDVELRCDPISGHTALYWYRQSLGQGLEFLIYFQGNSAPDKSGLPSDRFSAERTGGSVSTLTIQRTQQEDSAVYLCASSHYRDRVVSYEQYFGPGTRLTVT.